A selection of T cell receptor beta chains follows, all from one sample in a study of blood T cell repertoires in COVID-19. TCRdb's copy holds only in-frame clones and misses some; the assay was immunoSEQ multiplex PCR. The sample has approximately 75,000 clones, 70% to 85% seen once; the top ten hold around 22%. The sequencing input was peripheral blood. Source of these receptors: a woman aged 45-59 years with acute or convalescent COVID-19. Both conserved end residues are part of each CDR3. A D gene is named only where the DNA matches it firmly. The listing skips clone size in some rows; elsewhere it reads once, few, many or a size class.

clone_size	j_call	d_call	v_call	cdr3_nt	cdr3_aa
few	TRBJ2-2	NA	TRBV14	TGTGCCAGCAGCCAAGATATCCCCCATTTAAGCTCCGAGGAGCTGTTTTTT	CASSQDIPHLSSEELFF
NA	TRBJ2-1	TRBD1	TRBV11-2	TGTGCCAGCAGCACGTACAGGGGACCCTACAATGAGCAGTTCTTC	CASSTYRGPYNEQFF
NA	TRBJ2-1	NA	TRBV29-1	TGCAGCGTTGCAACACTAGCTCCCAATGAGCAGTTCTTC	CSVATLAPNEQFF
NA	TRBJ1-2	NA	TRBV27	TGTGCCAGCAGTTTTGCAGGGGTCGGCTACACCTTC	CASSFAGVGYTF
NA	TRBJ1-4	NA	TRBV5-4	TGTGCCAGCAGCTTGGGGGGGGGTGAAAAACTGTTTTTT	CASSLGGGEKLFF
NA	TRBJ1-4	NA	TRBV21-1	NA	CASSKVGQGNEKLFF
NA	TRBJ2-2	TRBD1	TRBV28	TGTGCCACCCAGGACAGGGGACGGACCGGGGAGCTGTTTTTT	CATQDRGRTGELFF
NA	TRBJ1-5	TRBD1	TRBV14	TGTGCCAGCAGCAGGGACAGCTATCAGCCCCAGCATTTT	CASSRDSYQPQHF
NA	TRBJ2-1	NA	TRBV7-8	TGTGCCAGCAGCTTAAAGTCGGACTTACACTACAATGAGCAGTTCTTC	CASSLKSDLHYNEQFF
few	TRBJ1-1	TRBD1	TRBV7-9	TGTGCCAGCAGCCCTCAACAGGGGGCGGCTGAAGCTTTCTTT	CASSPQQGAAEAFF
NA	TRBJ2-7	TRBD1	TRBV5-1	TGCGCCAGCAGACCGCCCCCCGGACAGGGGGTCTACGAGCAGTACTTC	CASRPPPGQGVYEQYF
NA	TRBJ2-2	NA	TRBV21-1	TGTGCCAGCAGCAAAAGAGAGGGGGTGAACACCGGGGAGCTGTTTTTT	CASSKREGVNTGELFF
NA	TRBJ2-1	NA	TRBV19	TGTGCCAGTCGCAACCGACAGGCGACGTGGTTCTTC	CASRNRQATWFF
NA	TRBJ2-1	NA	TRBV28	TGTGCCAGCGGGGAGCTGGCCTACAATGAGCAGTTCTTC	CASGELAYNEQFF
NA	TRBJ2-7	TRBD2	TRBV10-3	TGTGCCATCAGTGGACAGTCTAGCGGGAGGGCCTCTCCGGCGAGCGAGCAGTACTTC	CAISGQSSGRASPASEQYF
few	TRBJ2-2	NA	TRBV19	TGTGCCAGTAGTATACGAGGGAACACCGGGGAGCTGTTTTTT	CASSIRGNTGELFF
NA	TRBJ2-5	NA	TRBV5-4	TGTGCCAGCAGCTTGGGGCAGCAAGAGACCCAGTACTTC	CASSLGQQETQYF
NA	TRBJ1-2	NA	TRBV5-1	TGCGCCAGCAGCCTGGTTGGGGAGGCTGGCTACACCTTC	CASSLVGEAGYTF
NA	TRBJ1-1	TRBD1	TRBV2	TGTGCCAGCAGGCCTTTGACAGGGCCGAATACTGAAGCTTTCTTT	CASRPLTGPNTEAFF
NA	TRBJ2-3	NA	TRBV9	TGTGCCAGCAGCGTGGCTTGGGGGGGCACAGATACGCAGTATTTT	CASSVAWGGTDTQYF
few	TRBJ2-7	NA	TRBV5-1	TGCGCCAGCAGCTTTGGCAGCTCCTACGAGCAGTACTTC	CASSFGSSYEQYF
NA	TRBJ2-5	NA	TRBV5-4	TGTGCCAGCAGCTTGGGACTGGCCCAAGAGACCCAGTACTTC	CASSLGLAQETQYF
NA	TRBJ2-1	NA	TRBV6-2/TRBV6-3	TGTGCCAGCAGTTACGAGCGCTACAATGAGCAGTTCTTC	CASSYERYNEQFF
NA	TRBJ2-3	TRBD1	TRBV11-1	TGTGCCAGCAACAGACAGGGGGCAAAAGATACGCAGTATTTT	CASNRQGAKDTQYF
NA	TRBJ1-1	NA	TRBV11-3	TGTGCCAGCAGCTTAGGCCCAGGGACAACTGAAGCTTTCTTT	CASSLGPGTTEAFF
NA	TRBJ2-4	NA	TRBV5-3	TGTGCCAGAAGCTTGGCACCGGGACTAGCCAAAAACATTCAGTACTTC	CARSLAPGLAKNIQYF
NA	TRBJ1-1	NA	TRBV9	TGTGCCAGCAGCGTAGGTAACACGGGTGTCACTGAAGCTTTCTTT	CASSVGNTGVTEAFF
NA	TRBJ2-7	NA	TRBV27	TGTGCCAGCAGCCCCCGGGACGAGCAGTACTTC	CASSPRDEQYF
NA	TRBJ2-5	TRBD2	TRBV28	TGTGCCAGCAAGACTAGCGGGGGCCCCCCGGAGACCCAGTACTTC	CASKTSGGPPETQYF
NA	TRBJ1-5	TRBD1	TRBV3-1/TRBV3-2	TGTGCCAGCAGCCAGGACAGGGGAGGTAGCAATCAGCCCCAGCATTTT	CASSQDRGGSNQPQHF
few	TRBJ1-2	TRBD1	TRBV24-1	TGTGCCACCAGTGAATCTACAGGGGCGCGGGGCTACACCTTC	CATSESTGARGYTF
NA	TRBJ2-1	TRBD2	TRBV6-2/TRBV6-3	TGTGCCAGCAGTTACTTCGGACTAGCGGGGTTCTTCCACAATGAGCAGTTCTTC	CASSYFGLAGFFHNEQFF
NA	TRBJ1-4	TRBD1	TRBV4-1	TGCGCCAGCAGCCAAGACAACAGGGGGCATGTGGAGCTTGAAAAACTGTTTTTT	CASSQDNRGHVELEKLFF
NA	TRBJ1-1	NA	TRBV7-9	TGTGCCAGCAGCTTACTGAGGAAGGCTGAAGCTTTCTTT	CASSLLRKAEAFF
NA	TRBJ2-7	NA	TRBV19	TGTGCCAGTAGTTTGTCGGGTGCCTACGAGCAGTACTTC	CASSLSGAYEQYF
NA	TRBJ2-7	TRBD1	TRBV15	TGTGCCACCAGCAATTCTCACAGGGGGCGCTGGGAGCAGTACTTC	CATSNSHRGRWEQYF
NA	TRBJ2-3	NA	TRBV29-1	TGCAGCGTCTTGGGCCATACGCAGTATTTT	CSVLGHTQYF
NA	TRBJ2-3	NA	TRBV3-1/TRBV3-2	TGTGCCAGCAGGCTAACAGGGTATACGCAGTATTTT	CASRLTGYTQYF
NA	TRBJ2-2	NA	TRBV2	TGTGCCAGCAGTGATTATGGGGGCAGGAACACCGGGGAGCTGTTTTTT	CASSDYGGRNTGELFF
NA	TRBJ1-5	NA	TRBV6-2/TRBV6-3	TGTGCCAGCAGTAACCTATATCAGCCCCAGCATTTT	CASSNLYQPQHF
NA	TRBJ2-1	TRBD2	TRBV6-2/TRBV6-3	TGTGCCAGCAGTTACTCGCCTAGCGGCGGTCTGGATGAGCAGTTCTTC	CASSYSPSGGLDEQFF
NA	TRBJ2-5	TRBD1	TRBV9	TGTGCCAGCAGTTACGACAGGGGGCGGGAGACCCAGTACTTC	CASSYDRGRETQYF
NA	TRBJ1-6	NA	TRBV10-3	TGTGCCATCAGTGAGTTCACTCCGGATTCACCCCTCCACTTT	CAISEFTPDSPLHF
NA	TRBJ2-2	TRBD1	TRBV5-5	TGTGCGGGGAGGGACAGGGGGATTCGAAGCACCGGGGAGCTGTTTTTT	CAGRDRGIRSTGELFF
NA	TRBJ2-2	TRBD2	TRBV5-1	TGCGCCAGCAGCTCGACTAGCGGGAGAGTAACCGGGGAGCTGTTTTTT	CASSSTSGRVTGELFF
NA	TRBJ2-5	TRBD2	TRBV6-5	TGTGCCAGCAGTTTACAGCGGGACTCGGCCCAGTACTTC	CASSLQRDSAQYF
NA	TRBJ1-1	TRBD1	TRBV29-1	TGCAGCGTGCGTACAGGGGCACCTGAAGCTTTCTTT	CSVRTGAPEAFF
NA	TRBJ1-1	NA	TRBV19	TGTGCCAGTAGTACGGACTCAGGGGAAGAGACTGAAGCTTTCTTT	CASSTDSGEETEAFF
NA	TRBJ2-3	NA	TRBV19	TGTGCCAGTAGTATTTACCGTGGAGAAGATACGCAGTATTTT	CASSIYRGEDTQYF
NA	TRBJ2-1	NA	TRBV5-1	TGCGCCAGCAGCGGGACTCTCTCTGAGGCGAATGAGCAGTTCTTC	CASSGTLSEANEQFF
NA	TRBJ2-1	TRBD2	TRBV5-4	TGTGCCACCGCGACTAGCGGGAGTAATGAGCAGTTCTTC	CATATSGSNEQFF
NA	TRBJ1-2	NA	TRBV6-5	TGTGCCAGCAGACCCAAGCCTAACTATGGCTACACCTTC	CASRPKPNYGYTF